The rows below give T cell receptor beta chains drawn from one sample of a study of response to subunit inactivated influenza vaccine. TCRdb independently ran MiXCR on the RT-PCR reads; one entry per CDR3 protein. The data hold around 520,000 distinct CDR3 sequences, with approximately 12% observed a single time. The input for sequencing was PBMCs from blood, taken on the day of vaccination. All receptors derive from a man aged 50-59 years who received an inactivated influenza vaccine. Each CDR3 is given with its conserved first and last residue. The D gene is left open where the match is weak. Clone size, where shown, is once, few, many, or a class for clones that have expanded.

D: TRBD2; J: TRBJ2-5; size: -; V: TRBV6-2/TRBV6-3; DNA: TGTGCCAGCAGTTACGGGGCTAGCGGGAGCTTGCAGACCCAGTACTTC; CDR3: CASSYGASGSLQTQYF
D: TRBD1; J: TRBJ1-5; size: few; V: TRBV20-1; DNA: TGCAGTGCTAGTCAGGGGGTAATCGACAATCAGCCCCAGCATTTT; CDR3: CSASQGVIDNQPQHF
D: -; J: TRBJ2-7; size: -; V: TRBV3-1; DNA: TGTGCCAGCAGCCAACGCAGTCTAGGCCACGAGCAGTACTTC; CDR3: CASSQRSLGHEQYF
D: TRBD1; J: TRBJ2-7; size: -; V: TRBV28; DNA: TGTGCCAGCAGTTCCCAGTGGACAGGCCGAGGATACGAGCAGTACTTC; CDR3: CASSSQWTGRGYEQYF
D: TRBD1; J: TRBJ1-6; size: many; V: TRBV7-2; DNA: TGTGCCAGCAGTCCAGGGGGCATCAATTCACCCCTCCACTTT; CDR3: CASSPGGINSPLHF
D: TRBD1; J: TRBJ1-1; size: -; V: TRBV7-8; DNA: TGTGCCAGCAGCTTATCGGGACAGTACAATGAAGCTTTCTTT; CDR3: CASSLSGQYNEAFF
D: TRBD1; J: TRBJ2-5; size: -; V: TRBV29-1; DNA: TGCAGCGCCAATGGAGGACAGGACCTGAGGCGAGAGACCCAGTACTTC; CDR3: CSANGGQDLRRETQYF
D: -; J: TRBJ2-5; size: -; V: TRBV15; DNA: TGTGCCACCAGCGGCATTGGGACACGACAAGAGACCCAGTACTTC; CDR3: CATSGIGTRQETQYF
D: -; J: TRBJ1-5; size: -; V: TRBV7-2; DNA: TGTGCCAGCAGCTTAGGCCCAGATATTCAGCCCCAGCATTTT; CDR3: CASSLGPDIQPQHF
D: TRBD1; J: TRBJ2-1; size: few; V: TRBV28; DNA: TGTGCCAGCAGTAATGGACAGGCAGCCGATGAGCAGTTCTTC; CDR3: CASSNGQAADEQFF
D: TRBD1; J: TRBJ2-2; size: few; V: TRBV6-5; DNA: TGTGCCAGCAGTTACTTGCCAGGGGGCGGCGGGGAGCTGTTTTTT; CDR3: CASSYLPGGGGELFF
D: -; J: TRBJ1-1; size: few; V: TRBV28; DNA: TGTGCCAGCAGCAACCCCCGGCAGGCCGGGGAGACTGAAGCTTTCTTT; CDR3: CASSNPRQAGETEAFF
D: -; J: TRBJ1-1; size: many; V: TRBV6-1; DNA: TGTGCCAGCAGCTGGGGACAGAACACTGAAGCTTTCTTT; CDR3: CASSWGQNTEAFF
D: -; J: TRBJ2-2; size: few; V: TRBV7-9; DNA: TGTGCCAGCAGCTTACCCGCCGGGGAGCTGTTTTTT; CDR3: CASSLPAGELFF
D: -; J: TRBJ1-2; size: few; V: TRBV5-1; DNA: TGCGCCAGCAGCTTTGAGAAACCTAACCTCTATGGCTACACCTTC; CDR3: CASSFEKPNLYGYTF
D: -; J: TRBJ2-7; size: many; V: TRBV10-2; DNA: TGCGCCAGCAGTGACCACTTCTCTCAGCGTACCTCCTACGAGCAGTACTTC; CDR3: CASSDHFSQRTSYEQYF
D: -; J: TRBJ2-2; size: few; V: TRBV9; DNA: TGTGCCAGCAGCGTAGGCGTTACAGGGAACACCGGGGAGCTGTTTTTT; CDR3: CASSVGVTGNTGELFF
D: TRBD2; J: TRBJ2-4; size: few; V: TRBV12-3/TRBV12-4; DNA: TGTGCCAGCAGTCTCGTGGGGGGGGTAAAAAACATTCAGTACTTC; CDR3: CASSLVGGVKNIQYF
D: TRBD1; J: TRBJ1-1; size: once; V: TRBV7-2; DNA: TGTGCCAGCAGCCCGGGACAGTGGACGAACACTGAAGCTTTCTTT; CDR3: CASSPGQWTNTEAFF
D: TRBD2; J: TRBJ2-3; size: few; V: TRBV6-5; DNA: TGTGCCAGCAGTCCACTCGGGACTAGCGGGGGAGCGCAGTATTTT; CDR3: CASSPLGTSGGAQYF
D: TRBD1; J: TRBJ1-2; size: many; V: TRBV7-8; DNA: TGTGCCAGCAGCTTAGCGCCAACAGGGGAACGTCATGGCTACACCTTC; CDR3: CASSLAPTGERHGYTF
D: -; J: TRBJ1-1; size: -; V: TRBV29-1; DNA: TGCAGCGGTGGGGAGGGGATTTGGTCCACTGAAGCTTTCTTT; CDR3: CSGGEGIWSTEAFF
D: -; J: TRBJ2-3; size: -; V: TRBV6-2/TRBV6-3; DNA: TGTGCCAGCAGCCGGGATACGCAGTATTTT; CDR3: CASSRDTQYF
D: TRBD2; J: TRBJ2-2; size: -; V: TRBV9; DNA: TGTGCCAGCAGCGTAGGCGGGAGGGCCGGCTCCGGGGAGCTGTTTTTT; CDR3: CASSVGGRAGSGELFF
D: -; J: TRBJ2-7; size: -; V: TRBV5-1; DNA: TGCGCCAGCAGCTTGGCAGGTTCCGGGGGAAACCACGAGCAGTACTTC; CDR3: CASSLAGSGGNHEQYF
D: -; J: TRBJ2-7; size: -; V: TRBV20-1; DNA: TGCAGTGCTAGAGAGCTTAGGGATCATACGAGCTCCTACGAGCAGTACTTC; CDR3: CSARELRDHTSSYEQYF
D: -; J: TRBJ2-5; size: -; V: TRBV12-3/TRBV12-4; DNA: TGTGCCAGCAGTTTAGGGGGGGTAGTGAAAGAGACCCAGTACTTC; CDR3: CASSLGGVVKETQYF